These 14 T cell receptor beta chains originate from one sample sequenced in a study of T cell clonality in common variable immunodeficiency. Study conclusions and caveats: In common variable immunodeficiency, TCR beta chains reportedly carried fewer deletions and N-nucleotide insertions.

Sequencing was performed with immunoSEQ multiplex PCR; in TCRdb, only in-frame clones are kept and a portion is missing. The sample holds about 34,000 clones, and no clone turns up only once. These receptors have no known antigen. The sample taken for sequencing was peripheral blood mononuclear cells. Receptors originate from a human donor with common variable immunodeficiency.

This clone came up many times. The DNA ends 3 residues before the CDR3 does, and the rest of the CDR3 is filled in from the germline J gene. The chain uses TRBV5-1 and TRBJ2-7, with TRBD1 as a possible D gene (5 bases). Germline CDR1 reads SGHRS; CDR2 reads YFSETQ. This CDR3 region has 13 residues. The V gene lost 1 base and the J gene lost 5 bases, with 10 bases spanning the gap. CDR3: CASSLWGENEQYF. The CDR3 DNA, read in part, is TGCGCCAGCAGCTTGTGGGGCGAGAACGAG.

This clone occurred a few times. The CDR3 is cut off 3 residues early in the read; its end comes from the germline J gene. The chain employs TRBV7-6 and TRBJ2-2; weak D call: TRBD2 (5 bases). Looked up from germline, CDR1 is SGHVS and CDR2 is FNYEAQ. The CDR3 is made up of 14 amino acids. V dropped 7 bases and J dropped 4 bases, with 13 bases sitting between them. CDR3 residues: CASTPNRGTGELFF. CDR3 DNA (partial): TGTGCCAGCACCCCAAACCGGGGCACCGGGGAG.

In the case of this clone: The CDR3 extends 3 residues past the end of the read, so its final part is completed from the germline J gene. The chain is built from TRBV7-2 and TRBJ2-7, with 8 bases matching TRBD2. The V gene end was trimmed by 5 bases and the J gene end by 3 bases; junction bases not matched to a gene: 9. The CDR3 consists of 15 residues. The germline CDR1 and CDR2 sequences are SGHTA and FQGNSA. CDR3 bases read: TGTGCCAGCAGCCCAGGGAGCGGGGGAATCTACGAG. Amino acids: CASSPGSGGIYE. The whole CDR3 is CASSPGSGGIYEQYF.

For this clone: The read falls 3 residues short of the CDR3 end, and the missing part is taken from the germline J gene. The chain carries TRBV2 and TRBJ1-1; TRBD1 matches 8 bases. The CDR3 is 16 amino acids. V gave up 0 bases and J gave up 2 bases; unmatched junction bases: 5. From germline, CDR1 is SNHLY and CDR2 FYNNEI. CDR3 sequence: CASSEAQGAHNTEAFF. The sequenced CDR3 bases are TGTGCCAGCAGTGAAGCGCAGGGGGCCCACAACACTGAA.

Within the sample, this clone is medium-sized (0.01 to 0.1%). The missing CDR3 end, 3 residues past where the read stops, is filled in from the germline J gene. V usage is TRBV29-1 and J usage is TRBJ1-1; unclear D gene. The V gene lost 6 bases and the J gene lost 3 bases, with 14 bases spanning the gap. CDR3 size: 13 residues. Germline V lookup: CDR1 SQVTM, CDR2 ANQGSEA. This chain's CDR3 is CSVGQVYYTEAFF. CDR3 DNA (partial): TGCAGCGTCGGCCAGGTTTATTACACTGAA.

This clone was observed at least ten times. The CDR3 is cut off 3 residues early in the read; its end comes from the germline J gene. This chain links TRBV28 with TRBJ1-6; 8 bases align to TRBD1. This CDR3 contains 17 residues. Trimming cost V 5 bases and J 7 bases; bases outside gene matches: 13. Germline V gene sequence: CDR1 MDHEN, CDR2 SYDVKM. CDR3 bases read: TGTGCCAGCAGTATAAACTCTTTGGACAGGGACAATTCACCC. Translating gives CASSINSLDRDNSP. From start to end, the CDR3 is CASSINSLDRDNSPLHF.

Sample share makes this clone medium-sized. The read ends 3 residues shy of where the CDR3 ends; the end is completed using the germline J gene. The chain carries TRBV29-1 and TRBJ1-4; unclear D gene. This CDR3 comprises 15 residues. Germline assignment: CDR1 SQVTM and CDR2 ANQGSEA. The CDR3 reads CSVEDPLTGNTELFF. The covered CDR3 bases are TGCAGCGTTGAAGACCCTTTAACGGGGAACACCGAA.

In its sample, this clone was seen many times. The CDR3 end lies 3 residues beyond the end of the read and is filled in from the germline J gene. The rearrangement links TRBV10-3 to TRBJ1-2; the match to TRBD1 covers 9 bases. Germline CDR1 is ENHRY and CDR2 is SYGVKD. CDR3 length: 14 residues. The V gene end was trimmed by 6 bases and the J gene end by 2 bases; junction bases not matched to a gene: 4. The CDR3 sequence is CAISSGQGNYGYTF. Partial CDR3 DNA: TGTGCCATCAGCTCAGGACAGGGGAACTATGGC.

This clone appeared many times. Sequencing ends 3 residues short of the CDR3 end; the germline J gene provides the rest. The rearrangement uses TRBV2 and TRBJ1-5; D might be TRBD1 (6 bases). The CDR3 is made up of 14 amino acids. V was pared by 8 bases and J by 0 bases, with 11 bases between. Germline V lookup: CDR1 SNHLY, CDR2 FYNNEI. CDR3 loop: CASSDSNSNQPQHF. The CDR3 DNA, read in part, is TGTGCCAGCTCGGACAGTAATAGCAATCAGCCC.

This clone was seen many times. The sequenced CDR3 bases are TGTGCCAGCAGCTTTAGGGCTAGCGGGATGTCCCCCTACAATGAG. Translation: CASSFRASGMSPYNE. The full CDR3 sequence reads CASSFRASGMSPYNEQFF. This chain joins TRBV7-3 and TRBJ2-1; TRBD2 aligns across 9 bases. Read sequence stops 3 residues before the CDR3 end, and the germline J gene provides the missing end. The CDR3 runs to 18 residues. CDR1 SGHTA and CDR2 FQGTGA come from the germline V gene. The junction had 11 bases not matched to a gene; V was cut back by 3 bases and J by 2 bases.

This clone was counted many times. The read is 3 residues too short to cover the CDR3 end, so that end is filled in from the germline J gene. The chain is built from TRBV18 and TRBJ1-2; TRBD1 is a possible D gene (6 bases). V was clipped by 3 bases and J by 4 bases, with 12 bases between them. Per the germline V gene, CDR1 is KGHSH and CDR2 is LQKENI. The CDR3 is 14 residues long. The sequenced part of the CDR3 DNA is TGTGCCAGCTCACCGGCCGGACAGCTCTATGGC. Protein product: CASSPAGQLYG. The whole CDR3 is CASSPAGQLYGYTF.

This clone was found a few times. CDR3 DNA, as far as it was read: TGTGCCAGCTCACTCCTTAAAGGGGCCAGGGCTGAA. Translated, it gives CASSLLKGARAE. The CDR3 reads in full as CASSLLKGARAEAFF. The rearrangement uses TRBV18 and TRBJ1-1, with D possibly TRBD1 on 5 matching bases. The CDR3 end is not reached by the read, which stops 3 residues before it; the germline J gene fills it in. The CDR3 is 15 amino acids. With 4 bases removed from V and 6 bases from J, the gap between germline ends came to 18 bases. Germline values: CDR1 KGHSH, CDR2 LQKENI.

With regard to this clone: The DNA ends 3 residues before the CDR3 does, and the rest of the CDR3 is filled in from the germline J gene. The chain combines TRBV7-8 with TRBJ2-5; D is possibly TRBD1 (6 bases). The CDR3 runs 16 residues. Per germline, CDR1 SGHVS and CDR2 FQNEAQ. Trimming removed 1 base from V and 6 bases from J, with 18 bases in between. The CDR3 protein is CASSLDGGWGRKTQYF. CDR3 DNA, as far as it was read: TGTGCCAGCAGCTTAGATGGGGGCTGGGGGAGAAAGACC.

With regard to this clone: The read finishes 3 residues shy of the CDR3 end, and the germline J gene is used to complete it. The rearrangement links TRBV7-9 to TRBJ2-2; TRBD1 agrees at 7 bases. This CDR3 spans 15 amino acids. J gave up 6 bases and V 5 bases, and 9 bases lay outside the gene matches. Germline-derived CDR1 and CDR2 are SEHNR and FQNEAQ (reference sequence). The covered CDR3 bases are TGTGCCAGCAGCCCAGACAGGGTATTGGCCGGGGAG. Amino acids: CASSPDRVLAGE. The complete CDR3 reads CASSPDRVLAGELFF. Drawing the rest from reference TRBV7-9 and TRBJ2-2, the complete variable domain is DTGVSQNPRHKITKRGQNVTFRCDPISEHNRLYWYRQTLGQGPEFLTYFQNEAQLEKSRLLSDRFSAERPKGSFSTLEIQRTEQGDSAMYLCASSPDRVLAGELFFGEGSRLTVL.